This TCR beta chain was documented in a study of tumor and adjacent non-tumor tissue in lung cancer. A remark on this clonotype: Here the CDR3 omits its conserved ending phenylalanine or tryptophan, so a read error is the likely source.

RNA was extracted from bulk tissue without any cell sorting. Germline V gene sequence: CDR1 MNHEY, CDR2 SVGAGI. The CDR3 runs to 17 residues. The ends were cut back, 7 bases at V and 6 bases at J, with 27 bases in the middle. The library came from three nested PCR rounds adapted from ARM-PCR protocols. A single record per CDR3 protein comes from TCRdb applying MiXCR to the multiplex PCR reads. The sample has 75,000 to 100,000 distinct CDR3 sequences; roughly 70% are singletons. This receptor was identified in a man aged 60 to 69 with non-small cell lung cancer. This sequence joins TRBV6-5 and TRBJ1-1; the D gene is possibly TRBD1 (6 bases). Specimen: lung tumor tissue. CDR3 region: CASNRTIGGALGAEAFI. In DNA form, the CDR3 reads TGTGCCAGCAACCGAACCATCGGGGGGGCTTTGGGCGCTGAAGCTTTCATT.